This entry lists 31 T cell receptor beta chains sequenced from one sample in a study of regulatory T cells in long-lasting Graves disease. Sequencing libraries for TCR beta were prepared with iRepertoire HTBI primers and Arm-PCR of CDR3 regions. TCRdb re-called the multiplex PCR reads through MiXCR, storing one row per CDR3 protein. The table includes about 210,000 distinct CDR3 sequences, 15% to 20% detected once. The time point denotes: newly diagnosed GD, antithyroid drugs for less than 3 months. From RNA extracted from PBMCs, the TCR library was made. The sample was also reused in another study, on T cells in Graves' hyperthyroidism and ophthalmopathy.

The sample in question was peripheral blood mononuclear cells (PBMCs), obtained at new diagnosis, from a patient treated with antithyroid drugs. Every receptor here comes from a woman aged 25 to 39 with Graves disease.

In its sample, this clonotype was seen many times. V gene TRBV12-3 or TRBV12-4 combines with J gene TRBJ2-2; tentatively, D is TRBD1 or TRBD2 (5 bases each). Trimming took off 3 bases at V and 5 bases at J, with 19 bases between the two ends. The length of the CDR3 is 17 residues. The CDR3 region is CASSFVLGTMRTGELFF. The DNA for the CDR3 is TGTGCCAGCAGTTTCGTCTTAGGGACGATGAGGACCGGGGAGCTGTTTTTT.

This rearrangement joins TRBV6-1 to TRBJ2-3, with 8 bases that match TRBD2. This CDR3 has 15 residues. V shed 8 bases, J shed 8 bases, and the junction held 15 bases outside the gene matches. Germline V gives CDR1 MNHNS, CDR2 SASEGT. The CDR3 region has the DNA TGTGCCAGCGGTGCTGAACTAGCGGTGTCCTTTACGCAGTATTTT. Amino acids: CASGAELAVSFTQYF.

There are a few counts of this clonotype. This chain uses TRBV3-1 with TRBJ2-4, with 7 bases identical to TRBD1. This CDR3 contains 13 residues. The germline V gene has CDR1 LGHDT and CDR2 YNNKEL (reference sequence). Trimming removed 4 bases from V and 12 bases from J; junction bases left unmatched: 9. DNA for the CDR3: TGTGCCAGCAGCCGGGACGCGAACAGGGGTCAGTACTTC. Its translation is CASSRDANRGQYF. The entire variable domain, with the rest obtained from reference TRBV3-1 and TRBJ2-4, is as follows: DTAVSQTPKYLVTQMGNDKSIKCEQNLGHDTMYWYKQDSKKFLKIMFSYNNKELIINETVPNRFSPKSPDKAHLNLHINSLELGDSAVYFCASSRDANRGQYFGAGTRLSVL.

A word on this clonotype: A far larger clone is just one base off, so this is likely a read error. CDR3 protein: CASSLGTTNTKAFF. The CDR3 DNA is TGTGCCAGCAGTCTCGGGACTACGAACACTAAAGCTTTCTTT. The chain links TRBV12-3 or TRBV12-4 to TRBJ1-1, with TRBD1 as a possible D gene (5 bases). The CDR3 extends over 14 amino acids.

Concerning this clonotype: The CDR3 ends on some other residue instead of the conserved phenylalanine or tryptophan, so this is likely a read error. It is unclear where the CDR3 begins or ends on the DNA, so no DNA is shown, and the CDR3 is as TCRdb lists it. The chain recombines TRBV20-1 with TRBJ2-5. Germline CDR1 reads DFQATT; CDR2 reads SNEGSKA (reference sequence). With termini counted, the CDR3 has 9 amino acids. Here the CDR3 reads CSARAATFD.

In this sample, this clonotype turned up many times. The chain links TRBV12-3 or TRBV12-4 to TRBJ1-4; D uncertain. V dropped 7 bases and J dropped 7 bases, with 19 bases sitting between them. The CDR3 has 15 amino acids. The chain's CDR3 is CASTSNKVEGEKLFF. In DNA, the CDR3 is TGTGCCAGCACCTCCAACAAGGTCGAAGGTGAAAAACTGTTTTTT.

The chain combines TRBV2 with TRBJ1-2; D is undetermined. CDR3 length: 12 amino acids. V lost 2 bases and J lost 12, with 13 bases in between. Germline CDR1 is SNHLY and CDR2 is FYNNEI. The CDR3: CASSERSSSHTF. CDR3 nucleotides: TGTGCCAGCAGTGAAAGGTCAAGTTCTCACACCTTC.

This clonotype was detected once. This may be a read error, as it is one base from a much larger clone. The chain has TRBV11-2 and TRBJ1-4; D uncertain. In germline, CDR1 is SGHAT, CDR2 FQNNGV. The CDR3 contains 14 residues. Here the CDR3 reads CASSSPGLNEKLYF. The DNA for the CDR3 is TGTGCCAGCAGCTCCCCCGGGCTTAATGAAAAACTGTATTTT.

This clonotype was detected ten times or more. V is TRBV3-1 and J is TRBJ1-1; D not certain. Germline CDR1 and CDR2: LGHDT and YNNKEL (reference sequence). CDR3 length equals 13 residues. The germline V and J ends were trimmed by 1 base and 7 bases, with 10 bases remaining between them. This chain's CDR3 is CASSQGGNYEAFF. The CDR3 nucleotides read TGTGCCAGCAGCCAAGGAGGGAACTATGAAGCTTTCTTT.

This clonotype has at least ten counts. The chain employs TRBV28 and TRBJ2-1, with 7 bases identical to TRBD1. The CDR3 has 14 amino acids. Per the germline V gene, CDR1 is MDHEN and CDR2 is SYDVKM. J was trimmed by 5 bases and V by 3 bases; bases with no gene match: 4. The CDR3 DNA follows: TGTGCCAGCAGTTTGAGGGGGCGGCACAATGAGCAGTTCTTC. It yields the protein CASSLRGRHNEQFF.

Ten or more counts support this clonotype. V is TRBV6-1 and J is TRBJ1-5; D perhaps matches TRBD1 (5 bases). This CDR3 is built from 18 residues. Between the trimmed V and J ends, which lost 5 bases and 1 base, there was a span of 21 bases. The V gene's germline CDR1 is MNHNS and CDR2 SASEGT. Written as DNA, the CDR3 is TGTGCCAGCAGTCAGGACACCGTTAGAGGCTACAGCAATCAGCCCCAGCATTTT. It yields the protein CASSQDTVRGYSNQPQHF.

The table lists this clonotype with many counts. The J gene is TRBJ2-5, the V gene TRBV3-1; no definite D call. CDR3 size: 15 residues. V dropped 1 base and J dropped 2 bases, with 11 bases sitting between them. Germline V lookup: CDR1 LGHDT, CDR2 YNNKEL (reference sequence). The CDR3 loop reads CASSQGRLIQETQYF. Written as DNA, the CDR3 is TGTGCCAGCAGCCAAGGAAGGCTCATTCAAGAGACCCAGTACTTC.

This clonotype was picked up many times. The genes are TRBV6-2 or TRBV6-3 and TRBJ2-5; 9 bases are shared with TRBD2. The germline CDR1 and CDR2 sequences are MNHEY and SVGEGT. V dropped 7 bases and J dropped 4; count of bases not matched to a gene: 10. This CDR3 has 15 residues. The DNA for the CDR3 is TGTGCCAGCACGATCCCCGGTAGCGGGAGAGAGACCCAGTACTTC. As protein: CASTIPGSGRETQYF.

This clonotype has just a few counts. This chain connects TRBV12-5 to TRBJ2-6, with D hard to call. The V end lost 0 bases, the J end lost 0 bases, and 6 bases lay between the germline ends. The CDR3 consists of 16 residues. Germline CDR1 is LGHNT and CDR2 is FRNRAP. The CDR3 nucleotides are TGTGCTAGTGGTTTGGTAACCTCCTCTGGGGCCAACGTCCTGACTTTC. The encoded protein is CASGLVTSSGANVLTF.

The CDR3 bases are TGCAGCGGTACACGCGGGACAGGGGGCCGGTATGGCTACACCTTC. Its protein product is CSGTRGTGGRYGYTF. The chain links TRBV29-1 to TRBJ1-2; TRBD1 matches 12 bases. Germline CDR1 and CDR2: SQVTM and ANQGSEA. There are 15 residues in the CDR3. The V gene end was trimmed by 7 bases and the J gene end by 5 bases; junction bases not matched to a gene: 11.

The chain carries TRBV4-2 and TRBJ2-2; D gene uncertain. In germline, CDR1 is LGHNA, CDR2 YNFKEQ. This CDR3 comprises 14 residues. The ends were cut back, 4 bases at V and 4 bases at J, with 10 bases in the middle. The CDR3 sequence: CASSPRAITGELFF. The CDR3 DNA is TGTGCCAGCAGCCCTCGTGCGATCACCGGGGAGCTGTTTTTT.

This clonotype was seen at least ten times. The J gene is TRBJ2-1, the V gene TRBV12-3 or TRBV12-4; 7 bases map to TRBD2. V was clipped by 6 bases and J by 9 bases; unmatched bases: 17. The CDR3 is 16 residues long. The CDR3 sequence is CASSRSGLGLGVEQFF. The CDR3 DNA reads TGTGCCAGCAGCCGTTCCGGACTAGGCTTAGGCGTTGAGCAGTTCTTC.

The rearrangement uses TRBV28 and TRBJ2-2; D is ambiguous. Trimming took 8 bases from V and 0 from J, leaving 19 bases between them. The CDR3 runs 17 residues. CDR1 and CDR2 from the germline V gene are MDHEN and SYDVKM. The CDR3 bases are TGTGCCAGCTCCGAAATGATAGGGTCGGCGAACACCGGGGAGCTGTTTTTT. It codes for CASSEMIGSANTGELFF.

This chain connects TRBV20-1 to TRBJ2-5; 8 nucleotides match TRBD2. Trimming cost V 5 bases and J 1 base; bases outside gene matches: 0. CDR3 length: 12 amino acids. Germline CDR1 reads DFQATT; CDR2 reads SNEGSKA (reference sequence). CDR3 in amino acids: CSAGTSQETQYF. The CDR3 bases are TGCAGTGCTGGGACTAGCCAAGAGACCCAGTACTTC.

Details on this clonotype: A read error may be the cause here, since a much bigger clone is one base away. The rearrangement uses TRBV27 and TRBJ2-1; D may match TRBD1 or TRBD2 (5 bases each). This CDR3 has 17 amino acids. The V gene's germline CDR1 is MNHEY and CDR2 SMNVEV (reference sequence). V gave up 5 bases and J gave up 1 base, with 18 bases separating them. The CDR3 loop reads CASSTRDPSWSYNEQFF. DNA of the CDR3: TGTGCCAGCAGTACCCGGGACCCCTCTTGGTCCTACAATGAGCAGTTCTTC.

This rearrangement joins TRBV5-1 to TRBJ2-1; 11 bases align to TRBD2. Per the germline V gene, CDR1 is SGHRS and CDR2 is YFSETQ. V shed 1 base and J 5 bases; nucleotides not matched to a gene: 11. The length of the CDR3 is 18 residues. The CDR3 sequence: CASSLRPLAGGLNNEQFF. CDR3 DNA: TGCGCCAGCAGCTTGCGGCCGCTAGCGGGAGGCCTCAACAATGAGCAGTTCTTC.

The chain is built from TRBV2 and TRBJ1-5; D not certain. V lost 1 base, J lost 5 bases, and 15 bases lay in between. The germline V gene has CDR1 SNHLY and CDR2 FYNNEI. This CDR3 spans 16 amino acids. The CDR3 loop reads CASSEVSVAEDQPQHF. The CDR3 bases are TGTGCCAGCAGTGAAGTAAGCGTGGCAGAGGATCAGCCCCAGCATTTT. Full variable domain (outside the CDR3, taken from reference TRBV2 and TRBJ1-5): EPEVTQTPSHQVTQMGQEVILRCVPISNHLYFYWYRQILGQKVEFLVSFYNNEISEKSEIFDDQFSVERPDGSNFTLKIRSTKLEDSAMYFCASSEVSVAEDQPQHFGDGTRLSIL.

This clonotype showed up many times. The chain carries TRBV12-3 or TRBV12-4 and TRBJ2-3, with D hard to call. The CDR3 has 11 amino acids. The germline V and J ends were trimmed by 4 bases and 14 bases, with 13 bases remaining between them. DNA of the CDR3: TGTGCCAGCAGTTCGACGGTCCTCCGGTATTTT. It yields the protein CASSSTVLRYF.

This clonotype came up many times. The chain carries TRBV7-9 and TRBJ2-5, with D possibly being TRBD1 or TRBD2 (5 bases each). The germline V and J ends were trimmed by 5 bases and 6 bases, with 16 bases remaining between them. CDR1 is SEHNR and CDR2 is FQNEAQ in the germline V gene (reference sequence). CDR3 length: 14 amino acids. This CDR3 reads CASSADWGSKTQYF. The CDR3 bases are TGTGCCAGCAGCGCCGACTGGGGGTCGAAGACCCAGTACTTC.

This clonotype has a handful of counts. This chain connects TRBV27 to TRBJ1-4; D gene uncertain. Germline-derived CDR1 and CDR2 are MNHEY and SMNVEV (reference sequence). The length of the CDR3 is 16 residues. The V gene lost 6 bases and the J gene lost 4 bases, with 18 bases spanning the gap. The CDR3 DNA sequence: TGTGCCAGCAGCGTCCTCATGGGTATAGGTAATGAAAAACTGTTTTTT. It specifies CASSVLMGIGNEKLFF.

The gene calls are TRBV11-2 and TRBJ1-1, with 9 bases aligning to TRBD1. The V segment lost 3 bases and the J segment 11 bases; nucleotides outside the gene matches: 13. Per the germline V gene, CDR1 is SGHAT and CDR2 is FQNNGV. CDR3 length equals 15 residues. CDR3 sequence: CASSFYGTGRSEAFF. DNA for the CDR3: TGTGCCAGCAGCTTTTATGGGACAGGGCGTTCGGAGGCTTTCTTT.

This clonotype has at least ten counts. V is TRBV30 and J is TRBJ2-1; D might be TRBD1 (6 bases). V dropped 5 bases and J dropped 0 bases, with 11 bases sitting between them. The germline V gene encodes CDR1 GTSNPN and CDR2 SVGIG (reference sequence). The CDR3 loop spans 14 amino acids. CDR3 protein: CAWQTGNSYNEQFF. The CDR3, as DNA: TGTGCCTGGCAAACAGGGAACTCCTACAATGAGCAGTTCTTC.

The table lists this clonotype with many counts. The genes are TRBV6-2 or TRBV6-3 and TRBJ2-7, with D possibly matching TRBD1 (6 bases). There are 13 residues in the CDR3. V was pared by 6 bases and J by 3 bases, with 12 bases between. CDR1 is MNHEY, CDR2 SVGEGT, per germline. CDR3 protein: CASRNREIYEQYF. CDR3 DNA: TGTGCCAGCAGAAACAGGGAGATCTACGAGCAGTACTTC.

This clonotype has more than one count but fewer than ten. The V and J genes are TRBV9 and TRBJ2-7; D is undetermined. Germline V CDR1 and CDR2: SGDLS, YYNGEE. The CDR3 extends over 15 amino acids. Trimming stripped 7 bases from V and 0 bases from J, with 17 bases between. The CDR3 reads CASGPLGRSSYEQYF. Written as DNA, the CDR3 is TGTGCCAGCGGCCCCCTGGGCCGCAGCTCCTACGAGCAGTACTTC.

This clonotype occurred many times. V usage is TRBV2 and J usage is TRBJ2-7; no definite D call. Trimming took off 9 bases at V and 2 bases at J, with 11 bases between the two ends. CDR3 length equals 12 residues. The germline V gene encodes CDR1 SNHLY and CDR2 FYNNEI. This CDR3 reads CARAQEPYEQYF. In DNA form, the CDR3 reads TGTGCCAGGGCCCAGGAACCCTACGAGCAGTACTTC.

The rearrangement uses TRBV7-9 and TRBJ2-5; 9 bases line up with TRBD2. The germline V gene encodes CDR1 SEHNR and CDR2 FQNEAQ (reference sequence). V trimming: 4 bases; J trimming: 2 bases; junction bases outside the gene matches: 14. This CDR3 has 18 amino acids. The CDR3 DNA follows: TGTGCCAGCAGCTCACGGGCGGGAGGGCCGGGGGGTCAAGAGACCCAGTACTTC. Encoded protein: CASSSRAGGPGGQETQYF.